The 5 T cell receptor beta chains below come from one sample, sequenced in a study of post-analysis software for immune sequencing data. Study-level points and caveats: In patients, four to six TRBV segments were more frequent than in controls, with TRBV5-6, TRBV5-1 and TRBV20-1 among them.

Unique molecular identifiers were built into the TCR beta cDNA libraries. TCRdb re-called the PCR reads with MiXCR, one entry per CDR3 protein. The data contain hundreds of thousands of distinct CDR3 sequences, roughly 50% of them singletons. No antigen has been identified for these receptors. Sequencing input: blood. Receptors were obtained from a girl aged 5 to 17 with multiple sclerosis.

This clonotype was observed a handful of times. The chain carries TRBV20-1 and TRBJ2-5; 7 bases are shared with TRBD2. The V and J ends lost 6 bases and 3 bases, in that order; junction bases with no gene match: 16. The CDR3 is made up of 16 amino acids. Germline loops: CDR1 DFQATT, CDR2 SNEGSKA (reference sequence). The CDR3 coding sequence is TGCAGTGCGGCACGGTCGGGGGGATATAAAAAAGAGACCCAGTACTTC. Its translation: CSAARSGGYKKETQYF.

The rearrangement uses TRBV6-5 and TRBJ2-4, with TRBD1 identical over 7 bases. Losses at the gene ends were 6 bases for V and 13 bases for J; bases not matched to a gene: 21. Germline V gives CDR1 MNHEY, CDR2 SVGAGI. The CDR3 has 16 amino acids. The CDR3 sequence is CASSQSLRQGTTGQYF. The DNA of the CDR3 is TGTGCCAGCAGCCAGAGCCTCCGACAGGGTACTACAGGGCAGTACTTC.

This chain connects TRBV10-2 to TRBJ1-4; D uncertain. Germline loops: CDR1 WSHSY, CDR2 SAAADI. The length of the CDR3 is 14 residues. V dropped 6 bases and J dropped 3 bases, with 11 bases sitting between them. CDR3 sequence: CASSPGSSNEKLFF. CDR3 DNA: TGCGCCAGCAGCCCCGGGTCGTCTAATGAAAAACTGTTTTTT.

V is TRBV6-6 and J is TRBJ1-5; D is ambiguous. V was trimmed by 6 bases and J by 0 bases, leaving 15 bases between them. Germline V gives CDR1 MNHNY, CDR2 SVGAGI (reference sequence). The CDR3 sequence is 16 residues long. The CDR3 region is CASSMLGGYSNQPQHF. The CDR3 nucleotides read TGTGCCAGCAGCATGCTGGGAGGGTATAGCAATCAGCCCCAGCATTTT.

This clonotype occurred a few times. V is TRBV11-2 and J is TRBJ1-2, with 11 positions matching TRBD1. This CDR3 contains 17 residues. From germline, CDR1 is SGHAT and CDR2 FQNNGV. Unmatched junction bases numbered 14, after V lost 5 bases and J lost 6 bases. The CDR3 region is CASSDRTGGADRDGYTF. The DNA of the CDR3 is TGTGCCAGCAGCGACCGGACAGGGGGCGCGGATAGGGATGGCTACACCTTC.